Listed here is a single TCR beta chain. TCRdb fed the 5' RACE reads into MiXCR, producing one record per CDR3 protein. The data hold tens of thousands of distinct CDR3 sequences, with 15% to 20% observed a single time. Germline V lookup: CDR1 MGHDK, CDR2 SYGVNS. Trimming at V came to 6 bases and at J to 8 bases, leaving 11 bases not matched to a gene. The CDR3 contains 14 residues. This sample is drawn from a study of T cells of healthy individuals. The genes are TRBV25-1 and TRBJ1-2; 8 nucleotides line up with TRBD1. The source of this sequence is a human donor in good health. The CDR3 bases are TGTGCCAGCAGCCGAGGGACAGGTGCTTACGGCTACACCTTC. Its protein product is CASSRGTGAYGYTF.